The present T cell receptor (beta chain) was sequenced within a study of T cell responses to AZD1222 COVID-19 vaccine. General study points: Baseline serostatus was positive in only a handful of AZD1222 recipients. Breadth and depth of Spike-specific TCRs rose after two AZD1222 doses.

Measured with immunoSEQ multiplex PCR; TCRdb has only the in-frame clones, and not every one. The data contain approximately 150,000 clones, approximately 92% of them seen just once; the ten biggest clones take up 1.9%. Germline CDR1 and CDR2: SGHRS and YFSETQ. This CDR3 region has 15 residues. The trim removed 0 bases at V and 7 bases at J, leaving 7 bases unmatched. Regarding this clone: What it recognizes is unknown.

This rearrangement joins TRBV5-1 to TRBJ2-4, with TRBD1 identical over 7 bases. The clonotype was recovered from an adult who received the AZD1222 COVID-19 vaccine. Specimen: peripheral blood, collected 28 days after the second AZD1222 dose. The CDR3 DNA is TGCGCCAGCAGCTTGGCCGGCGGCAGGGGGAACATTCAGTACTTC. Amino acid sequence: CASSLAGGRGNIQYF.